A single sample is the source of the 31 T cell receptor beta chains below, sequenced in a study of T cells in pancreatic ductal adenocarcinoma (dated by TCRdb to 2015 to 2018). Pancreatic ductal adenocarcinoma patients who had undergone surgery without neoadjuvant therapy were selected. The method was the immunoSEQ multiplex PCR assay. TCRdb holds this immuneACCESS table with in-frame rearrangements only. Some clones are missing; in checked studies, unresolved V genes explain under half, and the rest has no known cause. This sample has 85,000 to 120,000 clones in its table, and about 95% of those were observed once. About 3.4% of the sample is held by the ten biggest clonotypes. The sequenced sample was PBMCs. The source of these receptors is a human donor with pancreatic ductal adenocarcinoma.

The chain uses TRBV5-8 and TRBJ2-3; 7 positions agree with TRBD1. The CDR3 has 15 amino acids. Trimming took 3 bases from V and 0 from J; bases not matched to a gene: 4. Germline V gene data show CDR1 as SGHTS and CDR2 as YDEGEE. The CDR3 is CASSSGTVSTDTQYF. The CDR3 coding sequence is TGTGCCAGCAGCTCCGGGACAGTTAGCACAGATACGCAGTATTTT.

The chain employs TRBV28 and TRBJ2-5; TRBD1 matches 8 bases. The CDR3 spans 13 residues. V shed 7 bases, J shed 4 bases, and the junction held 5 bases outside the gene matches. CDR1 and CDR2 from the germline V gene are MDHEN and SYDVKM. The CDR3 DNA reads TGTGCCAGCAAGCCCAGGGGGCTAGAGACCCAGTACTTC. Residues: CASKPRGLETQYF.

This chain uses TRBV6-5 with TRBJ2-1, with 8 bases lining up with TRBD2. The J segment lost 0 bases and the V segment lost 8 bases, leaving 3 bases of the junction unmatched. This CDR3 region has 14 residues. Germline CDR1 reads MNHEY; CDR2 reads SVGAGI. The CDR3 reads CASSRGGSYNEQFF. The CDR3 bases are TGTGCCAGCTCACGGGGGGGCTCCTACAATGAGCAGTTCTTC.

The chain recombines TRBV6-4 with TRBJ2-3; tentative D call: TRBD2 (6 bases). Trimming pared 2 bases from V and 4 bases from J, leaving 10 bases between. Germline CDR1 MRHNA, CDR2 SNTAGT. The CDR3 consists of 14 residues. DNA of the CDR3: TGTGCCAGCAGTGACGCGGGGAACCCAGATACGCAGTATTTT. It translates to CASSDAGNPDTQYF.

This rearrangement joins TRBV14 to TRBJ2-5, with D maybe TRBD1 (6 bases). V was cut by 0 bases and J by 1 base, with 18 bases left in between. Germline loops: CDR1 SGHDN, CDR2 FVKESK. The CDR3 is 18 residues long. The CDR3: CASSQDLIPGHSQETQYF. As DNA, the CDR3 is TGTGCCAGCAGCCAAGACCTCATTCCGGGACATAGCCAAGAGACCCAGTACTTC.

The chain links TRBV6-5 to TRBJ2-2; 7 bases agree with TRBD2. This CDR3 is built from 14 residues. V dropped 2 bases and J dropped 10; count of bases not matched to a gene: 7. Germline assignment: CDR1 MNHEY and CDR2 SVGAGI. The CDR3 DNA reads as TGTGCCAGCAGTTACCAGATCGCGGGGGTGGAGCTGTTTTTT. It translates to CASSYQIAGVELFF.

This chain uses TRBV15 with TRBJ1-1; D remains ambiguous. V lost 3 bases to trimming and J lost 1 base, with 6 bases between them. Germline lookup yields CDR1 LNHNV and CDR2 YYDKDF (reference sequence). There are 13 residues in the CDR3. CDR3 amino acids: CATSRGTNTEAFF. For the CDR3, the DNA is TGTGCCACCAGCAGGGGCACGAACACTGAAGCTTTCTTT. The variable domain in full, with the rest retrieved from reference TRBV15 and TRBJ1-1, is DAMVIQNPRYQVTQFGKPVTLSCSQTLNHNVMYWYQQKSSQAPKLLFHYYDKDFNNEADTPDNFQSRRPNTSFCFLDIRSPGLGDTAMYLCATSRGTNTEAFFGQGTRLTVV.

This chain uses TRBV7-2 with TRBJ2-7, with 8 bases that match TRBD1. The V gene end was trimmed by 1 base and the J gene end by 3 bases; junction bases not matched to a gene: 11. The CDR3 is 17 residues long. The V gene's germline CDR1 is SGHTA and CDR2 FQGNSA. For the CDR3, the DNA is TGTGCCAGCAGCTTAGGCCATGGAACAGGGGGGTACTACGAGCAGTACTTC. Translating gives CASSLGHGTGGYYEQYF.

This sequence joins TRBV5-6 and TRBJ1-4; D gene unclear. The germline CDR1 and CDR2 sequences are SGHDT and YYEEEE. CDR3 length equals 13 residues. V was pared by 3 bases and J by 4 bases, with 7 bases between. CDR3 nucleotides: TGTGCCAGCAGCTCTGAGATTAATGAAAAACTGTTTTTT. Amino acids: CASSSEINEKLFF. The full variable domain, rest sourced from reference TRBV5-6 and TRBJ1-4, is DAGVTQSPTHLIKTRGQQVTLRCSPKSGHDTVSWYQQALGQGPQFIFQYYEEEERQRGNFPDRFSGHQFPNYSSELNVNALLLGDSALYLCASSSEINEKLFFGSGTQLSVL.

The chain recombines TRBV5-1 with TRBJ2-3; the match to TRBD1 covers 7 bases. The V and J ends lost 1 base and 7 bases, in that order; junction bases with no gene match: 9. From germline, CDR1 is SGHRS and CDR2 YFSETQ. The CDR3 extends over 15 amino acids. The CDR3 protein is CASSLKTGFENTQYF. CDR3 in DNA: TGCGCCAGCAGCTTGAAGACAGGGTTTGAAAATACGCAGTATTTT. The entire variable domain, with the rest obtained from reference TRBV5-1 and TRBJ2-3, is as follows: KAGVTQTPRYLIKTRGQQVTLSCSPISGHRSVSWYQQTPGQGLQFLFEYFSETQRNKGNFPGRFSGRQFSNSRSEMNVSTLELGDSALYLCASSLKTGFENTQYFGPGTRLTVL.

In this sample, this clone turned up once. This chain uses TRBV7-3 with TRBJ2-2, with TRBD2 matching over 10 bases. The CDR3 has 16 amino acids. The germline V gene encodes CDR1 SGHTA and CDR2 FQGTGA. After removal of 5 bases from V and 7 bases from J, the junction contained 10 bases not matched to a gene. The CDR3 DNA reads TGTGCCAGCAGCCCAGCGGGAGGGCCGGAGGTCGGGGAGCTGTTTTTT. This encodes CASSPAGGPEVGELFF. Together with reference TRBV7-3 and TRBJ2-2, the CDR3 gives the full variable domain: GAGVSQTPSNKVTEKGKYVELRCDPISGHTALYWYRQSLGQGPEFLIYFQGTGAADDSGLPNDRFFAVRPEGSVSTLKIQRTERGDSAVYLCASSPAGGPEVGELFFGEGSRLTVL.

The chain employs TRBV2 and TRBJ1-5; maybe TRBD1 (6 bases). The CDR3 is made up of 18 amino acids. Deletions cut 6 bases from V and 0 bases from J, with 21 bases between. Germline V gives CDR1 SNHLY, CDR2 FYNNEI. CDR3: CASSPPPGQSYSNQPQHF. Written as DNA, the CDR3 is TGTGCCAGCAGCCCACCCCCCGGACAGTCTTATAGCAATCAGCCCCAGCATTTT.

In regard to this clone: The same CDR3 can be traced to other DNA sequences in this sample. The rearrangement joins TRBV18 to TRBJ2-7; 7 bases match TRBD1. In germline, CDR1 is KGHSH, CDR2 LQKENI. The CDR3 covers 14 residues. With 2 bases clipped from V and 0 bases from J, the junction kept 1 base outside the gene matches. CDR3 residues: CASSPGTASYEQYF. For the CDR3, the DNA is TGTGCCAGCTCACCAGGGACAGCCTCCTACGAGCAGTACTTC.

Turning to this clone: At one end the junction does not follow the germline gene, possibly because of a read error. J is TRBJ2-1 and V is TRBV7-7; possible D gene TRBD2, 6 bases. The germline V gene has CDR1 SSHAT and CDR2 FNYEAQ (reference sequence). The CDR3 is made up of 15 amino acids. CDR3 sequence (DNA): TGTGCTAGCAGTAACGCGGGAACGGGGAACAATGAGCAGTTCTTC. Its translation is CASSNAGTGNNEQFF.

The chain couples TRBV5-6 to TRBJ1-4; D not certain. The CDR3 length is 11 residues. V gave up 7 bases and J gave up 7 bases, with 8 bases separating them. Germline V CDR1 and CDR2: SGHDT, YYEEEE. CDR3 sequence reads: CASREGEKLFF. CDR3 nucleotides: TGTGCCAGCCGGGAGGGTGAAAAACTGTTTTTT.

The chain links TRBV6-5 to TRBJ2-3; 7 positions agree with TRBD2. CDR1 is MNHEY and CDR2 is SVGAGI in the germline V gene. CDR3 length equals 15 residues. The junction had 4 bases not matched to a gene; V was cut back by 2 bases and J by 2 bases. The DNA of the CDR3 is TGTGCCAGCAGTTACGGAGCGGGATACACAGATACGCAGTATTTT. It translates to CASSYGAGYTDTQYF.

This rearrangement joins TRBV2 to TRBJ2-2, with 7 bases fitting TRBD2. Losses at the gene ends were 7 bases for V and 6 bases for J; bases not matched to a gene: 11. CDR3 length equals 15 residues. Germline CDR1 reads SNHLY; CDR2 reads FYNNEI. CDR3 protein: CASNSGLVPPGELFF. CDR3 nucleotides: TGTGCCAGCAATTCTGGACTAGTACCACCCGGGGAGCTGTTTTTT.

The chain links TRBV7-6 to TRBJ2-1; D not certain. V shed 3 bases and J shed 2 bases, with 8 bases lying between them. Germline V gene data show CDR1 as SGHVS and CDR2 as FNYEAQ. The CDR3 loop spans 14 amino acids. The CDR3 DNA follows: TGTGCCAGCAGCTTTTCTTCTCCCTACAATGAGCAGTTCTTC. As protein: CASSFSSPYNEQFF.

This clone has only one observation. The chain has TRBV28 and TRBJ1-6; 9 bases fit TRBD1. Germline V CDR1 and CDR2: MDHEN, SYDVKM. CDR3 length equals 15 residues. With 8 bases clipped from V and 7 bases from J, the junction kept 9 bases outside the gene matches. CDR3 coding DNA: TGTGCCAGCGGGGGGGACAGGGTAGGAAATTCACCCCTCCACTTT. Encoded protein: CASGGDRVGNSPLHF.

Written as DNA, the CDR3 is TGTGCCAGCAGCCTACAGGGGGAGGGTGAAAAACTGTTTTTT. It translates to CASSLQGEGEKLFF. The chain links TRBV4-2 to TRBJ1-4, with 8 nucleotides matching TRBD1. The CDR3 has 14 residues. Germline lookup yields CDR1 LGHNA and CDR2 YNFKEQ. Trimming removed 4 bases from V and 7 bases from J; junction bases left unmatched: 5.

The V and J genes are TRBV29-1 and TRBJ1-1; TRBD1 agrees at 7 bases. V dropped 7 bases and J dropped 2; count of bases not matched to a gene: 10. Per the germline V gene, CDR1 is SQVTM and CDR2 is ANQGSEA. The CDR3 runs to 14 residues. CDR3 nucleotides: TGCAGCGGCAAACCAGGGACAGTTAACACTGAAGCTTTCTTT. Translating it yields CSGKPGTVNTEAFF.

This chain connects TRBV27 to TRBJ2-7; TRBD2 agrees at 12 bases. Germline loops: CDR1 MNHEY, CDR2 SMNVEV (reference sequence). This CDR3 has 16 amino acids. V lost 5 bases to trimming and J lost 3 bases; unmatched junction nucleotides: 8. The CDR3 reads CASSPDGLAGRYEQYF. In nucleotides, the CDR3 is TGTGCCAGCAGTCCGGACGGACTAGCGGGGCGCTACGAGCAGTACTTC.

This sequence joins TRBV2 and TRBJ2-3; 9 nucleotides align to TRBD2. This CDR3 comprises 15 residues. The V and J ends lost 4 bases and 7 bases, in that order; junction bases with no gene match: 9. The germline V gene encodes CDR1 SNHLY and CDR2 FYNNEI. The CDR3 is CASSAGLASLNTQYF. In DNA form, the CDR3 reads TGTGCCAGCAGTGCGGGACTAGCTTCGTTGAATACGCAGTATTTT.

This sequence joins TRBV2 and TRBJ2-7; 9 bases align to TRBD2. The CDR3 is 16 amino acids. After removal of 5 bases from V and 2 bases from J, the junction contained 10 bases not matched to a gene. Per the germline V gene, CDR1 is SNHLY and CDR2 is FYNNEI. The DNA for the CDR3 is TGTGCCAGCAGTCAATCGCGACTAGCGGATGCCTACGAGCAGTACTTC. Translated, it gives CASSQSRLADAYEQYF. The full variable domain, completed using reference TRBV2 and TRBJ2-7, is EPEVTQTPSHQVTQMGQEVILRCVPISNHLYFYWYRQILGQKVEFLVSFYNNEISEKSEIFDDQFSVERPDGSNFTLKIRSTKLEDSAMYFCASSQSRLADAYEQYFGPGTRLTVT.

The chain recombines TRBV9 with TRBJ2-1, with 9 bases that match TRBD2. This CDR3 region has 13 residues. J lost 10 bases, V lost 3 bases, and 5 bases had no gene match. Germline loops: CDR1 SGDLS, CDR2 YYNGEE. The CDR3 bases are TGTGCCAGCAGCGCATCCACTAGCGGGGAGCAGTTCTTC. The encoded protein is CASSASTSGEQFF. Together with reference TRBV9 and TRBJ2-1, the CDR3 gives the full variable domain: DSGVTQTPKHLITATGQRVTLRCSPRSGDLSVYWYQQSLDQGLQFLIQYYNGEERAKGNILERFSAQQFPDLHSELNLSSLELGDSALYFCASSASTSGEQFFGPGTRLTVL.

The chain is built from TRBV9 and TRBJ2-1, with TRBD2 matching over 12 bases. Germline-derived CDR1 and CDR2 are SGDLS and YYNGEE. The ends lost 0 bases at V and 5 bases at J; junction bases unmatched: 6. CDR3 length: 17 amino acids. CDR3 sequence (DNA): TGTGCCAGCAGCGTAGAACAATGGACTAGCGGGAACAATGAGCAGTTCTTC. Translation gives CASSVEQWTSGNNEQFF.

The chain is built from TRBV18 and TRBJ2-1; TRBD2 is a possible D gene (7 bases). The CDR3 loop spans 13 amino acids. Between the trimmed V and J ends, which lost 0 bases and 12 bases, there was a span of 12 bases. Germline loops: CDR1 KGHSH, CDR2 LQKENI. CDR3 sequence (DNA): TGTGCCAGCTCACCACCGGCGGGGGCAGGGCAGTTCTTC. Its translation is CASSPPAGAGQFF.

CDR3: CASSSGLYPISSYNEQFF. The CDR3 bases are TGTGCCAGCAGCTCGGGACTATACCCGATCAGCTCCTACAATGAGCAGTTCTTC. This chain links TRBV7-9 with TRBJ2-1, with TRBD2 matching over 7 bases. Germline assignment: CDR1 SEHNR and CDR2 FQNEAQ (reference sequence). This CDR3 is built from 18 residues. Germline trimming cut 4 bases from V and 0 bases from J; bases unmatched to any gene: 12.

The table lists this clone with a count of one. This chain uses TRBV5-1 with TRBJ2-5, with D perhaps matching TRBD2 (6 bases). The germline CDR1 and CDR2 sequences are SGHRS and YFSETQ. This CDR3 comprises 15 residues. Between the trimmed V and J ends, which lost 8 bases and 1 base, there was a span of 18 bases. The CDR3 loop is CASSERPGLQETQYF. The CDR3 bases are TGCGCCAGTTCCGAACGACCGGGACTCCAAGAGACCCAGTACTTC.

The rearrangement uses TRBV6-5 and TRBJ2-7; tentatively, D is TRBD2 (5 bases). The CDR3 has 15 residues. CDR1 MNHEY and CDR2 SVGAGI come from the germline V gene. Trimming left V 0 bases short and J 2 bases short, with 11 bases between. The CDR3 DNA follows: TGTGCCAGCAGTTACTCGAAAACGGGAACCTACGAGCAGTACTTC. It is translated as CASSYSKTGTYEQYF.

The CDR3: CASSGTGEARYEQYF. In nucleotides, the CDR3 is TGTGCCAGCAGTGGGACAGGGGAAGCCCGCTACGAGCAGTACTTC. The chain uses TRBV2 and TRBJ2-7; TRBD1 matches 9 bases. CDR1 is SNHLY and CDR2 is FYNNEI in the germline V gene. The V segment lost 4 bases and the J segment 3 bases; nucleotides outside the gene matches: 7. This CDR3 contains 15 residues.